Listed here is a single T cell receptor beta chain. Its recognized antigen is unknown. No base quality information exists; no much larger clone differs at one position. Participants in the prospective study were aged roughly 18 to 89 years, lived in under 30 United States geographic areas, and enrolled through a virtual design. To assign participants to cohorts, the prospective study relied on clinical history that participants themselves reported in a screening survey and a study questionnaire. For ImmuneRACE Cohort 3, a participant was defined as recovered based on two consecutive negative NP/OP PCR tests, clearance by a healthcare professional, or resolution of symptoms. Mobile phlebotomists in the prospective study collected whole blood, serum and a nasopharyngeal or oropharyngeal swab from every participant. Additional blood draws and questionnaires over a 2-month period could optionally be provided by prospective study participants. Prospective study blood samples were shipped either frozen or at room temperature before DNA extraction.

TCRbeta CDR3 regions were amplified from genomic DNA by means of the immunoSEQ Assay, a bias-controlled multiplex PCR. Processing in the source paper ran as follows. The number of nucleated cells in each sample was estimated from the amplification of reference gene primers within the assay. Sequence reads were collapsed and filtered to measure the absolute abundance of every unique TCRbeta CDR3 rearrangement. Productive Simpson clonality was computed per sample as the square root of Simpson's diversity index over productive rearrangements. TCRdb retrieved this table from immuneACCESS and kept in-frame rearrangements only. Not all clones are present; in checked studies, unresolved V genes account for under half, and no reason is known for the remainder. V, J and clone size are those of that table, while D and trimming were read from the DNA. The sample includes a few hundred thousand clones, with approximately 85% observed a single time. 2.2% of the sample rests with the top ten.

This sample is part of a study of blood T cell repertoires in COVID-19 (dated by TCRdb to the early 2020s). Background on the whole study: Collaborator samples came from the United States, Italy and Spain and covered acute and convalescent phases of COVID-19. A freely available public database, intended as a resource for researchers studying the immune response to SARS-CoV-2, is where the repertoires were released. Where HLA class I and class II types were available, the types were taken from metadata supplied by the sample provider, not from assay-based typing. Samples came from the ongoing ImmuneRACE study (first 160 participants) plus 1,254 subjects from 6 global collaborators. Subjects who had been exposed to COVID-19, were actively infected with it, or had recovered from it provided the deeply sampled blood TCRbeta repertoires that made up the dataset. The prospective study material was composed of cDNA or gDNA derived from T cells, B-cell-depleted T cells, or PBMCs. Sample metadata almost always included a de-identified subject ID, COVID-19 status, age in years and sex.

Trimmed from V: 4 bases; trimmed from J: 2 bases; junction bases lacking a gene match: 19. Inclusive of the bounding cysteine and phenylalanine, the CDR3 is 19 residues long. Left in the record is the CDR3 DNA by itself, 57 bases read in frame from the first base. CDR1 and CDR2 are drawn from the germline V gene: SGDLS, YYNGEE. Paper-wide results and their limitations: How much clinical and demographic metadata was included differed by source and by participant, and the metadata was provided uncurated.

Recombination linked TRBV9 to TRBJ1-1, and 8 junction bases match TRBD1. This sequence originates from a man in his thirties or forties who had recovered from COVID-19. The sequenced material came from PBMCs or T cells enriched from blood (not recorded which). The CDR3 protein sequence reads: CASSFGTGLVPLFNTEAFF. The DNA is as follows: TGTGCCAGCAGCTTTGGGACAGGACTCGTTCCCCTTTTCAACACTGAAGCTTTCTTT. With the portions outside the CDR3 filled from the reference TRBV9 and TRBJ1-1 genes, the complete variable region becomes DSGVTQTPKHLITATGQRVTLRCSPRSGDLSVYWYQQSLDQGLQFLIQYYNGEERAKGNILERFSAQQFPDLHSELNLSSLELGDSALYFCASSFGTGLVPLFNTEAFFGQGTRLTVV.